Described below is a single TCR beta chain sequence and its context. Source study methods: It was from reference gene primer amplification that nucleated cell counts were estimated. Assay used: immunoSEQ multiplex PCR; TCRdb lists only in-frame clones, some missing. That table is the source of V, J and clone size, and D and trimming were worked out from the DNA. The table includes around 100,000 clones, roughly 79% detected once. The entry originates in a study of blood T cell repertoires in COVID-19. Study as a whole: Samples of COVID-19 (acute and convalescent) were obtained from the United States, Italy and Spain. PBMCs, B-cell-depleted T cells, or T cells provided the cDNA or gDNA that made up the material.

The receptor comes from an older woman with acute or convalescent COVID-19. Sequencing was performed on peripheral blood.

CDR3 in amino acids: CASTSVGGPLHF. CDR3 nucleotides: TGTGCCAGCACCTCCGTGGGGGGTCCCCTCCACTTT. The chain joins TRBV12-3 or TRBV12-4 to TRBJ1-6; possibly TRBD1 for D (5 bases). CDR3 length: 12 residues. The ends were cut back, 7 bases at V and 13 bases at J, with 14 bases in the middle.